This passage covers 26 T cell receptor beta chains from one sample sequenced in a study of blood T cell repertoires in COVID-19. TCRdb's copy holds only in-frame clones and misses some; the assay was immunoSEQ multiplex PCR. The data contain under 100,000 clones, 81% of them singletons. Material for sequencing was peripheral blood. The receptors originated from a man at least 80 years old with active or convalescent COVID-19.

The rearrangement joins TRBV2 to TRBJ2-3; TRBD2 matches 10 bases. The germline V gene has CDR1 SNHLY and CDR2 FYNNEI. The CDR3 is 15 amino acids. The V gene end was trimmed by 5 bases and the J gene end by 7 bases; junction bases not matched to a gene: 9. The CDR3 DNA reads TGTGCCAGCAGTTCTCCGGGACTAGCGTTCAATACGCAGTATTTT. This gives the protein CASSSPGLAFNTQYF.

V usage is TRBV27 and J usage is TRBJ2-2; D perhaps matches TRBD2 (5 bases). Trimming took 6 bases from V and 0 from J, leaving 17 bases between them. The CDR3 is 17 residues long. Germline loops: CDR1 MNHEY, CDR2 SMNVEV (reference sequence). This chain's CDR3 is CASRRASILANTGELFF. The DNA of the CDR3 is TGTGCCAGCAGGCGGGCTTCGATCCTCGCGAACACCGGGGAGCTGTTTTTT.

This chain's CDR3 is CASWGLAGGQDYEQYF. DNA of the CDR3: TGTGCCAGCTGGGGGCTAGCGGGGGGGCAGGACTACGAGCAGTACTTC. V gene TRBV27 combines with J gene TRBJ2-7, with TRBD2 matching over 12 bases. This CDR3 contains 16 residues. The junction had 11 bases not matched to a gene; V was cut back by 8 bases and J by 3 bases. Germline V gene lookup returns CDR1 MNHEY and CDR2 SMNVEV (reference sequence).

This chain joins TRBV11-2 and TRBJ1-4, with TRBD1 matching over 9 bases. CDR3 size: 16 residues. Per the germline V gene, CDR1 is SGHAT and CDR2 is FQNNGV. V shed 1 base, J shed 7 bases, and the junction held 7 bases outside the gene matches. The DNA for the CDR3 is TGTGCCAGCAGCTTAGTCGGACAGGGGCGGGGTGAAAAACTGTTTTTT. This gives the protein CASSLVGQGRGEKLFF.

The V gene is TRBV19, the J gene TRBJ1-5; D is possibly TRBD1 (6 bases). Germline V gene sequence: CDR1 LNHDA, CDR2 SQIVND (reference sequence). Trimming removed 4 bases at V and 3 bases at J, with 10 bases between. The CDR3 is 14 residues long. CDR3 amino acids: CASSSRDTNQPQHF. The CDR3 DNA is TGTGCCAGTAGTAGCCGGGACACCAATCAGCCCCAGCATTTT.

The chain has TRBV5-4 and TRBJ2-1, with 8 positions matching TRBD2. Germline CDR1 and CDR2: SGHNT and YYREEE (reference sequence). The CDR3 length is 14 residues. The junction had 4 bases not matched to a gene; V was cut back by 4 bases and J by 4 bases. The CDR3 spells CASSARLAYNEQFF. In DNA, the CDR3 is TGTGCCAGCAGCGCGAGACTAGCGTACAATGAGCAGTTCTTC.

The gene calls are TRBV10-3 and TRBJ1-1; no firm D call. CDR3 size: 14 residues. CDR1 is ENHRY and CDR2 is SYGVKD in the germline V gene. Trimming stripped 3 bases from V and 11 bases from J, with 19 bases between. CDR3 loop: CAISDGLELLSAFF. The CDR3 DNA is TGTGCCATCAGTGACGGTCTCGAGCTGCTTTCGGCTTTCTTT.

CDR3 nucleotides: TGTGCCAGCAGTTTATCGATGACGGGAACCGGGGAGCTGTTTTTT. Amino acid sequence: CASSLSMTGTGELFF. The rearrangement joins TRBV27 to TRBJ2-2, with a possible D match to TRBD2 (5 bases). This CDR3 has 15 amino acids. The germline V and J ends were trimmed by 0 bases and 5 bases, with 10 bases remaining between them. Germline CDR1 MNHEY, CDR2 SMNVEV (reference sequence).

The V call is TRBV2, the J call TRBJ1-1; D is undetermined. This CDR3 contains 13 residues. Germline CDR1 reads SNHLY; CDR2 reads FYNNEI. Between the trimmed V and J ends, which lost 4 bases and 2 bases, there was a span of 8 bases. CDR3 DNA: TGTGCCAGCAGTGTATCTCTCAACACTGAAGCTTTCTTT. Protein: CASSVSLNTEAFF.

V usage is TRBV6-5 and J usage is TRBJ1-1; D is perhaps TRBD1 (6 bases). The germline V gene has CDR1 MNHEY and CDR2 SVGAGI. This CDR3 comprises 16 residues. Trimming left V 0 bases short and J 3 bases short, with 14 bases between. The CDR3 sequence is CASSYSGGGFYTEAFF. The DNA for the CDR3 is TGTGCCAGCAGTTACTCTGGGGGCGGGTTTTACACTGAAGCTTTCTTT.

The genes are TRBV20-1 and TRBJ1-2; maybe TRBD1 (5 bases). Deletions cut 3 bases from V and 7 bases from J, with 15 bases between. This CDR3 spans 13 amino acids. Germline lookup yields CDR1 DFQATT and CDR2 SNEGSKA (reference sequence). The CDR3 protein is CSASLGGAGGYTF. The CDR3 nucleotides read TGCAGTGCTAGTTTGGGAGGGGCAGGTGGCTACACCTTC.

This rearrangement joins TRBV7-6 to TRBJ2-3, with 8 positions matching TRBD2. The CDR3 has 16 residues. V dropped 4 bases and J dropped 11; count of bases not matched to a gene: 17. Germline loops: CDR1 SGHVS, CDR2 FNYEAQ. The CDR3 protein is CASSSLPAGTAGGQYF. CDR3 coding DNA: TGTGCCAGCAGCTCCCTCCCAGCGGGGACCGCGGGGGGGCAGTATTTT.

The J gene is TRBJ2-5, the V gene TRBV7-2, with 8 bases fitting TRBD1. V lost 4 bases and J lost 2; bases outside the gene matches: 9. Germline-derived CDR1 and CDR2 are SGHTA and FQGNSA. The CDR3 runs to 16 residues. In DNA form, the CDR3 reads TGTGCCAGCAGCTCCCCGGACAGGGTCGGGCAAGAGACCCAGTACTTC. Translation: CASSSPDRVGQETQYF. Combining the CDR3 with reference TRBV7-2 and TRBJ2-5 gives the whole variable domain GAGVSQSPSNKVTEKGKDVELRCDPISGHTALYWYRQSLGQGLEFLIYFQGNSAPDKSGLPSDRFSAERTGGSVSTLTIQRTQQEDSAVYLCASSSPDRVGQETQYFGPGTRLLVL.

The chain carries TRBV18 and TRBJ1-3; the match to TRBD1 covers 9 bases. Germline CDR1 reads KGHSH; CDR2 reads LQKENI. J gave up 2 bases and V 5 bases, and 10 bases lay outside the gene matches. The CDR3 has 17 residues. This chain's CDR3 is CASSIRDRVNTGNTIYF. The CDR3 nucleotides read TGTGCCAGCTCAATCCGGGACAGGGTAAATACTGGAAACACCATATATTTT.

Remarks on this clone: One junction end does not reproduce the germline sequence, and a read error may be involved. This rearrangement joins TRBV4-2 to TRBJ1-3, with D perhaps matching TRBD1 (5 bases). Looked up from germline, CDR1 is LGHNA and CDR2 is YNFKEQ. CDR3 size: 14 residues. The CDR3 region has the DNA TGTGCCAGCGGCCAATGGGGGGATGGAAACACCATATATTTT. This encodes CASGQWGDGNTIYF.

The gene calls are TRBV11-3 and TRBJ1-1; weak D call: TRBD1 (5 bases). V dropped 5 bases and J dropped 0 bases, with 13 bases sitting between them. The CDR3 extends over 15 amino acids. Germline loops: CDR1 SGHNT, CDR2 YENEEA. The CDR3 region is CASSASRGMNTEAFF. The CDR3 bases are TGTGCCAGCAGCGCTTCGCGGGGCATGAACACTGAAGCTTTCTTT.

The J gene is TRBJ2-5, the V gene TRBV18, with TRBD1 matching over 8 bases. This CDR3 is 15 amino acids long. V was pared by 6 bases and J by 9 bases, with 15 bases of the junction left unmatched. The V gene's germline CDR1 is KGHSH and CDR2 LQKENI. This CDR3 reads CASSPSGGLSGAQYF. DNA for the CDR3: TGTGCCAGCTCGCCTTCAGGGGGCTTGTCTGGGGCCCAGTACTTC.

The CDR3 loop reads CASSLGAGTSQETQYF. CDR3 DNA: TGCGCCAGCAGCTTGGGGGCCGGCACTTCCCAAGAGACCCAGTACTTC. The J gene is TRBJ2-5, the V gene TRBV5-1; D is undetermined. Germline V lookup: CDR1 SGHRS, CDR2 YFSETQ. V lost 0 bases and J 1 base, leaving 13 bases between the germline ends. There are 16 residues in the CDR3.

The chain carries TRBV19 and TRBJ2-2; TRBD2 matches at 9 bases. The CDR3 is 16 residues long. In germline, CDR1 is LNHDA, CDR2 SQIVND (reference sequence). After removal of 6 bases from V and 2 bases from J, the junction contained 7 bases not matched to a gene. The CDR3 loop reads CASRLAGQLNTGELFF. DNA of the CDR3: TGTGCCAGTAGGCTAGCGGGACAGTTAAACACCGGGGAGCTGTTTTTT. The full variable domain, its missing parts supplied by reference TRBV19 and TRBJ2-2, is DGGITQSPKYLFRKEGQNVTLSCEQNLNHDAMYWYRQDPGQGLRLIYYSQIVNDFQKGDIAEGYSVSREKKESFPLTVTSAQKNPTAFYLCASRLAGQLNTGELFFGEGSRLTVL.

The gene calls are TRBV18 and TRBJ2-7; possible D gene TRBD1, 7 bases. V shed 2 bases and J shed 4 bases, with 9 bases lying between them. The CDR3 has 13 residues. Germline V lookup: CDR1 KGHSH, CDR2 LQKENI. The CDR3 coding sequence is TGTGCCAGCTCACCATCAGGGGGGTACGAGCAGTACTTC. It encodes CASSPSGGYEQYF.

The chain links TRBV28 to TRBJ2-7; TRBD1 matches 9 bases. The length of the CDR3 is 15 residues. The J segment lost 2 bases and the V segment lost 3 bases, leaving 5 bases of the junction unmatched. Germline V gives CDR1 MDHEN, CDR2 SYDVKM. The CDR3 protein is CASSFYRGPTYEQYF. Written as DNA, the CDR3 is TGTGCCAGCAGTTTTTACAGGGGGCCAACCTACGAGCAGTACTTC.

The rearrangement links TRBV20-1 to TRBJ2-3; 10 positions match TRBD2. Germline CDR1 is DFQATT and CDR2 is SNEGSKA (reference sequence). Losses at the gene ends were 3 bases for V and 7 bases for J; bases not matched to a gene: 19. CDR3 length: 18 residues. CDR3 protein: CSASDPPPAGGPSYTQYF. The CDR3 nucleotides read TGCAGTGCTAGTGACCCCCCCCCAGCGGGGGGGCCCTCCTATACGCAGTATTTT.

The chain uses TRBV19 and TRBJ1-2, with 8 positions matching TRBD1. The trim removed 6 bases at V and 4 bases at J, leaving 10 bases unmatched. CDR1 and CDR2 (germline): LNHDA, SQIVND (reference sequence). This CDR3 is 15 amino acids long. CDR3 DNA sequence: TGTGCCAGTAGGCCGGACAGGGCGGGAACCTATGGCTACACCTTC. It is translated as CASRPDRAGTYGYTF.

The chain carries TRBV7-2 and TRBJ1-5; D ambiguous. Germline V CDR1 and CDR2: SGHTA, FQGNSA. V was shortened by 2 bases and J by 5 bases, with 13 bases between the two germline ends. This CDR3 has 15 residues. CDR3 loop: CASSLYGEVYQPQHF. The CDR3 DNA reads TGTGCCAGCAGCTTATACGGAGAGGTCTATCAGCCCCAGCATTTT.

The genes are TRBV3-1 (or the pseudogene TRBV3-2) and TRBJ1-2; 7 bases agree with TRBD1. CDR3 length equals 13 residues. The V segment lost 4 bases and the J segment 7 bases; nucleotides outside the gene matches: 6. The germline CDR1 and CDR2 sequences are LGHDT and YNNKEL (reference sequence). Written as DNA, the CDR3 is TGTGCCAGCAGCCGCACGACAGGGTTTGGCTACACCTTC. As protein: CASSRTTGFGYTF.

The chain links TRBV5-8 to TRBJ1-1; TRBD1 aligns across 9 bases. This CDR3 comprises 15 residues. Germline loops: CDR1 SGHTS, CDR2 YDEGEE. J lost 5 bases, V lost 5 bases, and 10 bases had no gene match. CDR3 loop: CASSSRDRDWTEAFF. The CDR3 coding sequence is TGTGCCAGCAGTTCAAGGGACAGGGACTGGACTGAAGCTTTCTTT.